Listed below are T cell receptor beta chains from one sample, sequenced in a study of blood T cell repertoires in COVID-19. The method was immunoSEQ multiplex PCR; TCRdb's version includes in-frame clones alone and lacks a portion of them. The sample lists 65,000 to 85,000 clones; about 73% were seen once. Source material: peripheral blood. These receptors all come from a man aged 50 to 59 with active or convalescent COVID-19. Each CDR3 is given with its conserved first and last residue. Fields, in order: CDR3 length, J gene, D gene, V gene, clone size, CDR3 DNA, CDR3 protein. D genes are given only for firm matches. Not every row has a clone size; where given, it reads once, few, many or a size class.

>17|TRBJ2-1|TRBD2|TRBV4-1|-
TGCGCCAGCAGCCGAGGGACTAGCGGGGGGGTCTACAATGAGCAGTTCTTC
CASSRGTSGGVYNEQFF
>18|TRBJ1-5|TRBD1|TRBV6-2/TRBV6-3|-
TGTGCCAGCAGTTCCCCAGGAGGGGGCTACGGGAGCAATCAGCCCCAGCATTTT
CASSSPGGGYGSNQPQHF
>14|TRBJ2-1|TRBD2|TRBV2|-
TGTGCCAGGGAAGTGGGGCGGGGGGTGAATGAGCAGTTCTTC
CAREVGRGVNEQFF
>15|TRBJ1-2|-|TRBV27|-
TGTGCCAGCAGTAAGACCGGACAGTTCCTCTATGGCTACACCTTC
CASSKTGQFLYGYTF
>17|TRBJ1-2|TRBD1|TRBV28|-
TGTGCCAGCAGGACCCCCCGGGACAGGGGAACAAACTATGGCTACACCTTC
CASRTPRDRGTNYGYTF
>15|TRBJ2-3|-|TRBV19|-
TGTGCCAGTAGTGGGGACATATATTACACAGATACGCAGTATTTT
CASSGDIYYTDTQYF
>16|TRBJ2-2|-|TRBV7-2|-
TGTGCCAGCAGCTTCGGCAGGGCCGCGAACACCGGGGAGCTGTTTTTT
CASSFGRAANTGELFF
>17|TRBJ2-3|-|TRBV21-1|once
TGTGCCAGCAGCTCCAGACAGAGAGTGGGTGAGGCAGATACGCAGTATTTT
CASSSRQRVGEADTQYF
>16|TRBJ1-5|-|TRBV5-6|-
TGTGCCAGCAGCCGGAGGGGTCGGGCAGGTAAGGGGCCCCAGCATTTT
CASSRRGRAGKGPQHF
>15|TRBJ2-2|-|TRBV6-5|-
TGTGCCAGCACTGGGGGCGGGGGAAACACCGGGGAGCTGTTTTTT
CASTGGGGNTGELFF
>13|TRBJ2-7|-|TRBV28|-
TGTGCCAGCAGGGGTGCGGGGAGGAACGAGCAGTACTTC
CASRGAGRNEQYF
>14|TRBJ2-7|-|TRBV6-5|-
TGTGCCAGCAGTTACCAGGGGGAGGTGGGCGAGCAGTACTTC
CASSYQGEVGEQYF
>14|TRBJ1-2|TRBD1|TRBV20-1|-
TGCAGTGCTAGTCGGGCACAGGGGGGTTTGGGCTACACCTTC
CSASRAQGGLGYTF
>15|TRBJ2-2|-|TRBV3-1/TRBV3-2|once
TGTGCCAGCAGCCTCGGAACCCCGGGGGCCGGGGAGCTGTTTTTT
CASSLGTPGAGELFF
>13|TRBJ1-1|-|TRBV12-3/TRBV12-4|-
TGTGCCAGCAGTTTTCAGGGAGGGACTGAAGCTTTCTTT
CASSFQGGTEAFF
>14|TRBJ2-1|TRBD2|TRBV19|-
TGTGCCAGTAGTATACTAGCGGGGGTCAATGAGCAGTTCTTC
CASSILAGVNEQFF
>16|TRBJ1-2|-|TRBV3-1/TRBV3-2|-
TGTGCCAGCAGCCCCCACGGGCCCGGGAACCAAGGGGGCTACACCTTC
CASSPHGPGNQGGYTF
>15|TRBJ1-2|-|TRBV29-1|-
TGCAGCGTTGAGGCGCGAGACAGGCCAGGCTATGGCTACACCTTC
CSVEARDRPGYGYTF
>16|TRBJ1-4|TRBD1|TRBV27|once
TGTGCCAGCAGTTCGACGCAAGGACAGGGCGGCGGAAAACTGTTTTTT
CASSSTQGQGGGKLFF
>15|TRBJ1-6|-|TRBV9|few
TGTGCCAGCAGCGTAGAGGAGGGCCCAATATCACCCCTCCACTTT
CASSVEEGPISPLHF
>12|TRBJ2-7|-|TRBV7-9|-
TGTGCCAGCAGGCGAGCCAGGGACGAGCAGTACTTC
CASRRARDEQYF
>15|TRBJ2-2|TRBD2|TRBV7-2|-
TGTGCCAGCAGCCCACTAGCGGTGAACACCGGGGAGCTGTTTTTT
CASSPLAVNTGELFF
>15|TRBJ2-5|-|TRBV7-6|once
TGTGCCAGCAGCCCAACCGGACACATCGGGGAGACCCAGTACTTC
CASSPTGHIGETQYF
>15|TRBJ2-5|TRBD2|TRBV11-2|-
TGTGCCAGCAGCCCCTGGGGAGCGGGGGAGGAGACCCAGTACTTC
CASSPWGAGEETQYF
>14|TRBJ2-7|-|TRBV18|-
TGTGCCAGCTCAAAGGAAGGGCGGGGGCAAGAGCAGTACTTC
CASSKEGRGQEQYF
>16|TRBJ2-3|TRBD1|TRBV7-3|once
TGTGCCAGCAGCCAAGGGGGCGGCGGCAGCACAGATACGCAGTATTTT
CASSQGGGGSTDTQYF
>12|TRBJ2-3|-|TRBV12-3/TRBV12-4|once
TGTGCCAGCAGTTCGAGGGTCGATACGCAGTATTTT
CASSSRVDTQYF
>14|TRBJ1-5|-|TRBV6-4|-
TGTGCCAGCAGCACGGAGTATAGCAATCAGCCCCAGCATTTT
CASSTEYSNQPQHF
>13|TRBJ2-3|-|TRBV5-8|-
TGTGCCAGCAGCCTGCTTGGGGCGGATACGCAGTATTTT
CASSLLGADTQYF
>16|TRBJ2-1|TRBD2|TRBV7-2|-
TGTGCCAGCAGCGGCGGGGGGACTAGCATGGGCAATGAGCAGTTCTTC
CASSGGGTSMGNEQFF
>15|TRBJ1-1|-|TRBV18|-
TGTGCCAGCTCAACCTCGGGGGGGCAGAACACTGAAGCTTTCTTT
CASSTSGGQNTEAFF
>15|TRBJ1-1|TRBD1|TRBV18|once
TGTGCCAGCTCACTCCAGGGGGGCCCGAACACTGAAGCTTTCTTT
CASSLQGGPNTEAFF
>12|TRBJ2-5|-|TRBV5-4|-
TGTGCCAGCAGCTTGGGAGAAGAGACCCAGTACTTC
CASSLGEETQYF
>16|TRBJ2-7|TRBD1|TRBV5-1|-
TGCGCCAGCAGCCCCAATGCGGGACAGGGGGTAGGCGAGCAGTACTTC
CASSPNAGQGVGEQYF
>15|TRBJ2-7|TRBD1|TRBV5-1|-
TGCGCCAGCAGCCCTGGGACAGGGAGCGCCTACGAGCAGTACTTC
CASSPGTGSAYEQYF
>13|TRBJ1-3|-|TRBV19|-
TGTGCCAGTACTTCCGACGAGGAGGACACCATATATTTT
CASTSDEEDTIYF